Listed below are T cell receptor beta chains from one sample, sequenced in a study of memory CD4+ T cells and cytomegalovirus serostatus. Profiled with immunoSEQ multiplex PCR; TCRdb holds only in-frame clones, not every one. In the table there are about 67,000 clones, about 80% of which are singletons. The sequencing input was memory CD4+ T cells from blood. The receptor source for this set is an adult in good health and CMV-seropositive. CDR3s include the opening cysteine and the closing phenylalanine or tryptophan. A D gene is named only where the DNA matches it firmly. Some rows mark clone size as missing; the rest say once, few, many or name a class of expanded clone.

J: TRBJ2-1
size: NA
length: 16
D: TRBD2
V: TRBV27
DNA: TGTGCCAGCAGCTCCCCGCGGGGGGGAAGGAGGAATGAGCAGTTCTTC
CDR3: CASSSPRGGRRNEQFF

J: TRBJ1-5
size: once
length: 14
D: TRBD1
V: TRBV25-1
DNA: TGTGCCAGCAGTGAAGCGACAGGGAGTCAGCCCCAGCATTTT
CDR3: CASSEATGSQPQHF

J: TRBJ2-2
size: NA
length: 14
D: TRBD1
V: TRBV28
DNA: TGTGCCAGCAGTTGGGACAGGGACACCGGGGAGCTGTTTTTT
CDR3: CASSWDRDTGELFF

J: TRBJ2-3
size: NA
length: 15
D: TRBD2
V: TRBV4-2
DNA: TGTGCCAGCAGACCAGGCTCAACGGGAGGAGATACGCAGTATTTT
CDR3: CASRPGSTGGDTQYF

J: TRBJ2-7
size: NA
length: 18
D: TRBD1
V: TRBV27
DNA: TGTGCCAGCAGTTCCGGACAGGGACAGGACTACGACTCCTACGAGCAGTACTTC
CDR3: CASSSGQGQDYDSYEQYF

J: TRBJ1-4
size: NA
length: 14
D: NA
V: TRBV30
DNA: TGTGCCTGGAGGTATAATTCAGGGACTGAAAAACTGTTTTTT
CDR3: CAWRYNSGTEKLFF

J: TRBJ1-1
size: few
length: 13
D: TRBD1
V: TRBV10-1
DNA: TGCGCCAGCAGGCGAGGACAGGCGGGTGAAGCTTTCTTT
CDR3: CASRRGQAGEAFF

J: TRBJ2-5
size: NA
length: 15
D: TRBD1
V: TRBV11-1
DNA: TGTGCCAGCAGCTCTACCGGGACAGATCAAGAGACCCAGTACTTC
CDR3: CASSSTGTDQETQYF

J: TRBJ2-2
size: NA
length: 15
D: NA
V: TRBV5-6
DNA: TGTGCCAGCAGCTTGGCCGACAGGAACACCGGGGAGCTGTTTTTT
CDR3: CASSLADRNTGELFF

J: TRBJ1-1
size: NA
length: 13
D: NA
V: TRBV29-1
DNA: TGCAGCGTTGACGCTCCGGGGGGCACTGAAGCTTTCTTT
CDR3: CSVDAPGGTEAFF

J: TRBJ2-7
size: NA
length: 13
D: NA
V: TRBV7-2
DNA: TGTGCCAGCAGCGCCTCGGTCCCCTACGAGCAGTACTTC
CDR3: CASSASVPYEQYF

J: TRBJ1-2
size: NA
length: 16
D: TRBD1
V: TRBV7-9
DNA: TGTGCCAGCAGCCACTTCCGGGACAGGAGTAACTATGGCTACACCTTC
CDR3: CASSHFRDRSNYGYTF

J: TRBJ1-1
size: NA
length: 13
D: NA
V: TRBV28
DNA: TGTGCCAGCAGTTTACAGGGATGGGCTGAAGCTTTCTTT
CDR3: CASSLQGWAEAFF

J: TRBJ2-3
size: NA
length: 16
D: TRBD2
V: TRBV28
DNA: TGTGCCAGCAGCTGGACTAGCGGGAGGGCGGGAGATACGCAGTATTTT
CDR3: CASSWTSGRAGDTQYF

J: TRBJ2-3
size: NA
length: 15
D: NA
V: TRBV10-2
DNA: TGCGCCAGCACACTAACTGGGACTTTCACAGATACGCAGTATTTT
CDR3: CASTLTGTFTDTQYF

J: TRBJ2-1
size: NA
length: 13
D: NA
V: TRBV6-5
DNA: TGTGCCAGCAGGGACTACTCCTACAATGAGCAGTTCTTC
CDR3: CASRDYSYNEQFF

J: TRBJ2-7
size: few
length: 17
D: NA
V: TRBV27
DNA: TGTGCCAGCAGTTTATCGGTAGCGTCCGGGAGCTCCTACGAGCAGTACTTC
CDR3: CASSLSVASGSSYEQYF

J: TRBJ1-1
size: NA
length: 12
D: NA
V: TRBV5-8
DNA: TGTGCCAGCAGCCCCCTCTTAGGCGTAGCTTTCTTT
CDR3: CASSPLLGVAFF

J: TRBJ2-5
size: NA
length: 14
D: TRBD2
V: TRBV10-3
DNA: TGTGCCATCAGGGGCAGCGGGGTTCAAGAGACCCAGTACTTC
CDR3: CAIRGSGVQETQYF

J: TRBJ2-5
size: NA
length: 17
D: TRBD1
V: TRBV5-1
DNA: TGCGCCAGCAGCCGGGTCCCGGGACAGGGGATCCAAGAGACCCAGTACTTC
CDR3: CASSRVPGQGIQETQYF

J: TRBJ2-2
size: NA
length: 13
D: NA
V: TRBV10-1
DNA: TGCGCCAGCAGTGAGTCCTCCACCGGGGAGCTGTTTTTT
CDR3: CASSESSTGELFF

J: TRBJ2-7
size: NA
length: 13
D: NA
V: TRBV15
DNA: TGTGCCACCAGCAGTAGGGGACTTAGCGAGCAGTACTTC
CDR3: CATSSRGLSEQYF

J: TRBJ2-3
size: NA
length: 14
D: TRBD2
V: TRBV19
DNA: TGTGCCAGTGCCCTCACTAGCGGGAGTGATACGCAGTATTTT
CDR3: CASALTSGSDTQYF

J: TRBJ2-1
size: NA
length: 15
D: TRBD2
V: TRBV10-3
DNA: TGTGCCATCAGTGCAACTAGCGGGGAGGGGAATGAGCAGTTCTTC
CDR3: CAISATSGEGNEQFF

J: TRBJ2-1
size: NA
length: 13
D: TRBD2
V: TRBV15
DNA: TGTGCCACCCGGCGGCGGGAGACCGATGAGCAGTTCTTC
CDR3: CATRRRETDEQFF

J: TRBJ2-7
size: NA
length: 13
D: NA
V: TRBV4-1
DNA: TGCGCCAGCAGCCGTCCGGACATCTACGAGCAGTACTTC
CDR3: CASSRPDIYEQYF

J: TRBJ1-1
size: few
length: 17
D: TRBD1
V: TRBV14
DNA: TGTGCCAGCAGCCCACGAGACAGGGGCGGTATGAACACTGAAGCTTTCTTT
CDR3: CASSPRDRGGMNTEAFF

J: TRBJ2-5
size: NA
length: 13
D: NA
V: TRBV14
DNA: TGTGCCAGCAGCCAAGGCTGGGGAGAGACCCAGTACTTC
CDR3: CASSQGWGETQYF

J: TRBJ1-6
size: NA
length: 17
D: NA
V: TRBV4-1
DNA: TGCGCCAGCAGCCCCTTTTTTTTAGGACTGAGAAATTCACCCCTCCACTTT
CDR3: CASSPFFLGLRNSPLHF

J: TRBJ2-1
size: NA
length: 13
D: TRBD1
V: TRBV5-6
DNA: TGTGCCAGCAGCTGGGGACAGGGCAATGAGCAGTTCTTC
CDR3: CASSWGQGNEQFF

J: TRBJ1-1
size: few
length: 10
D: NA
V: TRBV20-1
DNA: TGCAGTGCTAGACGGTTTGAAGCTTTCTTT
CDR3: CSARRFEAFF

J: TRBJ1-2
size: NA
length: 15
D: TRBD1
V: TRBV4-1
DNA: TGCGCCAGCAGCCAAGATCAAGGACAGGTGTATGGCTACACCTTC
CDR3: CASSQDQGQVYGYTF

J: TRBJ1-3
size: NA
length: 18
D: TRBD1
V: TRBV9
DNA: TGTGCCAGCAGCGTCGGATCGGGACAGGGACAAGTTGGAAACACCATATATTTT
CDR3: CASSVGSGQGQVGNTIYF

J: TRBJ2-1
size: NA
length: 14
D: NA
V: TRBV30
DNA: TGTGCCTGGAGTAAGGCGGCCCGAGTCAATGAGCAGTTCTTC
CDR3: CAWSKAARVNEQFF

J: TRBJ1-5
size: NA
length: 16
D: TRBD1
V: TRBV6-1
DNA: TGTGCCAGCAGTGCCAACAGGGGGGGTCCAAATCAGCCCCAGCATTTT
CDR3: CASSANRGGPNQPQHF

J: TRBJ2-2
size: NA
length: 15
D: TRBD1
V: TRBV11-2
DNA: TGTGCCAGCAGCTTACAGGGGGCGAGCACCGGGGAGCTGTTTTTT
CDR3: CASSLQGASTGELFF

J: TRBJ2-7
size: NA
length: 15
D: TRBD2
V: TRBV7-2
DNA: TGTGCCAGCAGCAGAGAGGCGGGAGGTGGGTACGAGCAGTACTTC
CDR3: CASSREAGGGYEQYF

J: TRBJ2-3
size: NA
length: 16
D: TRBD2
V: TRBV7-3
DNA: TGTGCCAGCAGCTTAAATGGGCGGGAGGTTAAGGATACGCAGTATTTT
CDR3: CASSLNGREVKDTQYF

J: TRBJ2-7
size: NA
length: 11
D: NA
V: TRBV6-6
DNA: TGTGCCAGCAGTTACGAGGGGTTGCAGTACTTC
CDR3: CASSYEGLQYF

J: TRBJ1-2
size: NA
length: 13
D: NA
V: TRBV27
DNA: TGTGCCAGCAGTTTAGACGGTGACTATGGCTACACCTTC
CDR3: CASSLDGDYGYTF

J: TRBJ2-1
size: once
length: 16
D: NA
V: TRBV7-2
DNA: TGTGCCAGCAGCTTAGCGTCGGGGGTTTTGGGCAATGAGCAGTTCTTC
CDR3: CASSLASGVLGNEQFF

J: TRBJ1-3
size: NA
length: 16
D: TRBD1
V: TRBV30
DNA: TGTGCCTGGAGTGTTCTGGACAGGAGCTCTGGAAACACCATATATTTT
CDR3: CAWSVLDRSSGNTIYF

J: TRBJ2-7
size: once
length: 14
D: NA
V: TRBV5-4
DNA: TGTGCCAGCAGCTTGACACAGGGAAAGTACGAGCAGTACTTC
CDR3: CASSLTQGKYEQYF

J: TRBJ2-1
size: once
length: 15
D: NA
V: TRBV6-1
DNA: TGTGCCAGCAGTTTACAGGTGAGCTCCTACAATGAGCAGTTCTTC
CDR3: CASSLQVSSYNEQFF

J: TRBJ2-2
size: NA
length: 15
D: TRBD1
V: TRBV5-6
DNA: TGTGCCAGCAGCCCGTGGACAGGGGGCACCGGGGAGCTGTTTTTT
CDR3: CASSPWTGGTGELFF

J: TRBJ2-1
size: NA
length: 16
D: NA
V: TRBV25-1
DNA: TGTGCCAGCAGTGCTTCCGGGACCACTATTAACAATGAGCAGTTCTTC
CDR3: CASSASGTTINNEQFF

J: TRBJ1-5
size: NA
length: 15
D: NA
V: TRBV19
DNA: TGTGCCAGTAGTGATCAGGTACTGCCCAATCAGCCCCAGCATTTT
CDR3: CASSDQVLPNQPQHF